Listed here are 32 T cell receptor beta chains from one sample, sequenced in a study of T-cell reconstitution after alpha-beta-depleted transplantation in children. Preparation of the TCRbeta library used unique molecular identifiers. TCRdb reprocessed the PCR reads via MiXCR and lists one record per CDR3 protein. The sample has about 580,000 distinct CDR3 sequences, 25% to 30% seen once. Sequencing used PBMCs, obtained before TCRalphabeta/CD19-depleted stem cell transplant. The receptor set was obtained from a boy in the first two years of life with Wiskott-Aldrich syndrome, due to receive a stem cell transplant.

This rearrangement joins TRBV9 to TRBJ1-3; D is ambiguous. Germline CDR1 is SGDLS and CDR2 is YYNGEE. The V end lost 0 bases, the J end lost 3 bases, and 16 bases lay between the germline ends. CDR3 length: 17 amino acids. The CDR3 DNA sequence: TGTGCCAGCAGCGTAGGGCTCGGTGCCTCCTTTGGAAACACCATATATTTT. This gives the protein CASSVGLGASFGNTIYF.

The V and J genes are TRBV5-5 and TRBJ1-1, with D perhaps TRBD1 (5 bases). Germline CDR1 SGHKS, CDR2 YYEKEE (reference sequence). The CDR3 covers 12 residues. Trimming cost V 0 bases and J 9 bases, with 9 bases left between them. The CDR3 region has the DNA TGTGCCAGCAGCTTGGCGGGACTCCAAGCTTTCTTT. It yields the protein CASSLAGLQAFF.

A few counts support this clonotype. The chain uses TRBV29-1 and TRBJ2-5, with TRBD1 identical over 9 bases. The CDR3 sequence is 13 residues long. With 6 bases clipped from V and 5 bases from J, the junction kept 7 bases outside the gene matches. The germline V gene has CDR1 SQVTM and CDR2 ANQGSEA. CDR3 DNA sequence: TGCAGCGTCAGTAGACAGGGGGGGGAGACCCAGTACTTC. It translates to CSVSRQGGETQYF.

This clonotype occurred a few times. V and J are TRBV5-1 and TRBJ2-7; TRBD2 aligns across 16 bases. CDR3 length equals 16 residues. Germline CDR1 is SGHRS and CDR2 is YFSETQ. The V segment lost 4 bases and the J segment 5 bases; nucleotides outside the gene matches: 6. In DNA, the CDR3 is TGCGCCAGCAGCCCCGGGACTAGCGGGAGGGTCCACGAGCAGTACTTC. It yields the protein CASSPGTSGRVHEQYF.

The chain carries TRBV20-1 and TRBJ1-6; D is ambiguous. This CDR3 spans 13 amino acids. The germline V gene has CDR1 DFQATT and CDR2 SNEGSKA (reference sequence). Trimming pared 3 bases from V and 6 bases from J, leaving 9 bases between. The CDR3 region has the DNA TGCAGTGCTAGGGTCCACAGTAATTCACCCCTCCACTTT. Amino acids: CSARVHSNSPLHF.

Concerning this clonotype itself: The CDR3 ends on some other residue instead of the conserved phenylalanine or tryptophan, so this is likely a read error. CDR3 nucleotide sequence: TGTGCCAGCAGCTTGCTCAGGGGGGACAATGAGCAGTTCTTA. It translates to CASSLLRGDNEQFL. This sequence joins TRBV5-5 and TRBJ2-1, with D maybe TRBD1 (7 bases). Trimming took off 1 base at V and 5 bases at J, with 10 bases between the two ends. CDR3 length equals 14 residues. The V gene's germline CDR1 is SGHKS and CDR2 YYEKEE (reference sequence).

The V and J genes are TRBV4-2 and TRBJ2-1, with a weak D call TRBD2 (6 bases). This CDR3 region has 16 residues. The V gene lost 4 bases and the J gene lost 8 bases, with 21 bases spanning the gap. The germline gives CDR1 LGHNA, CDR2 YNFKEQ. The CDR3 loop reads CASSPLGGVSEDEQFF. The DNA of the CDR3 is TGTGCCAGCAGCCCCCTGGGGGGAGTAAGTGAAGATGAGCAGTTCTTC.

The sample holds a few counts of this clonotype. J is TRBJ2-2 and V is TRBV10-2; D is perhaps TRBD2 (5 bases). Trimming cost V 0 bases and J 4 bases, with 9 bases left between them. The CDR3 is 15 residues long. Germline V gene sequence: CDR1 WSHSY, CDR2 SAAADI. The CDR3 DNA is TGCGCCAGCAGTGAGTCCCAGCTAGCCACCGGGGAGCTGTTTTTT. Translation: CASSESQLATGELFF.

The table lists this clonotype with a few counts. The J gene is TRBJ1-2, the V gene TRBV6-1; no firm D call. Trimming removed 3 bases from V and 2 bases from J, with 7 bases in between. The CDR3 totals 13 residues. Looked up from germline, CDR1 is MNHNS and CDR2 is SASEGT. Here the CDR3 DNA reads TGTGCCAGCAGTGATACCGGGAACTATGGCTACACCTTC. Its protein is CASSDTGNYGYTF.

This clonotype was counted only a few times. The chain combines TRBV28 with TRBJ2-1; 10 bases are a match to TRBD1. The ends lost 6 bases at V and 6 bases at J; junction bases unmatched: 2. There are 13 residues in the CDR3. CDR1 MDHEN and CDR2 SYDVKM come from the germline V gene. The CDR3 region is CASSGTGVNEQFF. The CDR3 bases are TGTGCCAGCAGCGGGACAGGGGTCAATGAGCAGTTCTTC.

This clonotype has more than one count but fewer than ten. The chain uses TRBV5-5 and TRBJ2-2, with D perhaps TRBD2 (5 bases). The V and J ends lost 1 base and 6 bases respectively, with 10 bases between them. CDR3 size: 14 residues. Looked up from germline, CDR1 is SGHKS and CDR2 is YYEKEE (reference sequence). The CDR3 region has the DNA TGTGCCAGCAGCTTGACGGGATGGGCCGGGGAGCTGTTTTTT. Translated: CASSLTGWAGELFF.

This clonotype has a handful of counts. The chain carries TRBV4-1 and TRBJ2-1, with TRBD2 as a possible D gene (6 bases). V gave up 0 bases and J gave up 0 bases, with 12 bases separating them. From germline, CDR1 is MGHRA and CDR2 YSYEKL. The CDR3 consists of 17 residues. The CDR3 sequence is CASSQDGLASSYNEQFF. The CDR3 region has the DNA TGCGCCAGCAGCCAAGATGGTCTAGCGAGCTCCTACAATGAGCAGTTCTTC.

This clonotype was seen a few times. The chain has TRBV9 and TRBJ2-2; TRBD2 is a possible D gene (6 bases). The germline CDR1 and CDR2 sequences are SGDLS and YYNGEE. The CDR3 is 15 amino acids. Trimming cost V 6 bases and J 2 bases, with 14 bases left between them. For the CDR3, the DNA is TGTGCCAGCACCAGGTCCGGGACTAACACCGGGGAGCTGTTTTTT. It specifies CASTRSGTNTGELFF.

This chain joins TRBV5-1 and TRBJ1-1; possible D gene TRBD1, 5 bases. This CDR3 comprises 11 residues. Trimming left V 4 bases short and J 7 bases short, with 8 bases between. The germline V gene has CDR1 SGHRS and CDR2 YFSETQ. CDR3 region: CASSERGEAFF. The CDR3 DNA sequence: TGCGCCAGCAGCGAAAGGGGTGAAGCTTTCTTT.

This clonotype was observed a few times. The V call is TRBV5-5, the J call TRBJ1-4; TRBD1 is a possible D gene (5 bases). The germline V gene has CDR1 SGHKS and CDR2 YYEKEE (reference sequence). The CDR3 runs to 16 residues. V lost 4 bases and J lost 3, with 16 bases in between. This chain's CDR3 is CASSPRQGTSNEKLFF. The CDR3 DNA reads as TGTGCCAGCAGCCCTAGGCAAGGGACCTCTAATGAAAAACTGTTTTTT.

In this sample, this clonotype turned up a few times. The chain uses TRBV5-1 and TRBJ2-7; a weak D match, TRBD1 (5 bases). CDR3 length: 15 amino acids. V lost 0 bases and J 0 bases, leaving 10 bases between the germline ends. The germline V gene has CDR1 SGHRS and CDR2 YFSETQ. The CDR3 region is CASSLAPGPSYEQYF. CDR3 coding DNA: TGCGCCAGCAGCTTGGCCCCAGGGCCCTCCTACGAGCAGTACTTC.

This clonotype was seen more than once but under ten times. The J gene is TRBJ2-3, the V gene TRBV5-1; 8 bases line up with TRBD1. Germline-derived CDR1 and CDR2 are SGHRS and YFSETQ. J was trimmed by 1 base and V by 0 bases; bases with no gene match: 4. The CDR3 runs 16 residues. The DNA of the CDR3 is TGCGCCAGCAGCTTGGCTCTGACAGGGGGCACAGATACGCAGTATTTT. This gives the protein CASSLALTGGTDTQYF. Looking up the rest from reference TRBV5-1 and TRBJ2-3 gives the full variable domain: KAGVTQTPRYLIKTRGQQVTLSCSPISGHRSVSWYQQTPGQGLQFLFEYFSETQRNKGNFPGRFSGRQFSNSRSEMNVSTLELGDSALYLCASSLALTGGTDTQYFGPGTRLTVL.

The J gene is TRBJ1-1, the V gene TRBV20-1; D is unclear. CDR3 length equals 13 residues. CDR1 is DFQATT, CDR2 SNEGSKA, per germline (reference sequence). The V gene lost 1 base and the J gene lost 1 base, with 7 bases spanning the gap. The CDR3 DNA reads as TGCAGTGCTAGAGGGAAACGGAACACTGAAGCTTTCTTT. It translates to CSARGKRNTEAFF.

The V gene is TRBV27, the J gene TRBJ1-1; 8 bases are a match to TRBD1. The CDR3 sequence is 16 residues long. J was trimmed by 4 bases and V by 3 bases; bases with no gene match: 10. Germline V gene data show CDR1 as MNHEY and CDR2 as SMNVEV (reference sequence). The CDR3 DNA follows: TGTGCCAGCAGTTTCACAGGGGGAACGTCGTCCACTGAAGCTTTCTTT. Translation: CASSFTGGTSSTEAFF.

The rearrangement joins TRBV10-3 to TRBJ2-1, with TRBD2 identical over 11 bases. Germline CDR1 ENHRY, CDR2 SYGVKD. The CDR3 is 15 amino acids. V lost 0 bases to trimming and J lost 6 bases; unmatched junction nucleotides: 1. CDR3 loop: CAISESSGRANEQFF. CDR3 nucleotide sequence: TGTGCCATCAGTGAGTCTAGCGGGAGGGCCAATGAGCAGTTCTTC.

CDR3 coding DNA: TGCGCCAGCAACCTACAACCGACAGGGATCAGCAATGAGCAGTTCTTC. Residues: CASNLQPTGISNEQFF. The rearrangement uses TRBV5-1 and TRBJ2-1, with 7 bases fitting TRBD1. CDR1 and CDR2 (germline): SGHRS, YFSETQ. V lost 6 bases to trimming and J lost 6 bases; unmatched junction nucleotides: 15. This CDR3 has 16 residues.

This chain uses TRBV15 with TRBJ2-7; D gene ambiguous. Trimming left V 0 bases short and J 3 bases short, with 9 bases between. The CDR3 has 14 amino acids. Per germline, CDR1 LNHNV and CDR2 YYDKDF (reference sequence). The chain's CDR3 is CATSRDRLIYEQYF. CDR3 sequence (DNA): TGTGCCACCAGCAGAGATCGCCTGATCTACGAGCAGTACTTC.

The CDR3 protein is CSARYSRGGRNQPQHF. Here the CDR3 DNA reads TGCAGTGCTAGATATTCGCGGGGGGGACGCAATCAGCCCCAGCATTTT. The chain employs TRBV20-1 and TRBJ1-5, with a possible D match to TRBD1 (5 bases). V was clipped by 2 bases and J by 2 bases, with 16 bases between them. Germline loops: CDR1 DFQATT, CDR2 SNEGSKA (reference sequence). The CDR3 runs 16 residues.

The V gene is TRBV27, the J gene TRBJ1-5, with TRBD1 matching 9 bases. The germline CDR1 and CDR2 sequences are MNHEY and SMNVEV (reference sequence). The CDR3 spans 14 residues. With 6 bases clipped from V and 7 bases from J, the junction kept 7 bases outside the gene matches. The CDR3 bases are TGTGCCAGCAGATTAAGACAGGGGGACCAGCCCCAGCATTTT. It encodes CASRLRQGDQPQHF.

This chain joins TRBV20-1 and TRBJ1-5; no firm D call. V was shortened by 6 bases and J by 12 bases, with 12 bases between the two germline ends. Germline V gives CDR1 DFQATT, CDR2 SNEGSKA (reference sequence). The CDR3 is 10 residues long. The CDR3 coding sequence is TGCAGTGCGCCGTCCTCCGTCCAGCATTTT. The encoded protein is CSAPSSVQHF.

This chain links TRBV29-1 with TRBJ2-3; D not certain. The CDR3 is 11 residues long. Germline V gene data show CDR1 as SQVTM and CDR2 as ANQGSEA. V was pared by 8 bases and J by 0 bases, with 6 bases between. DNA of the CDR3: TGCAGCATTCAAAGCACAGATACGCAGTATTTT. Translated, it gives CSIQSTDTQYF.

CDR3 DNA: TGTGCCAGCAGCACTGAGGGGACTAGGGAGACCCAGTACTTC. Its translation is CASSTEGTRETQYF. This chain joins TRBV6-1 and TRBJ2-5; 8 nucleotides align to TRBD2. The CDR3 runs 14 residues. Germline trimming cut 6 bases from V and 5 bases from J; bases unmatched to any gene: 8. Germline lookup yields CDR1 MNHNS and CDR2 SASEGT.

The table lists this clonotype with a few counts. This sequence joins TRBV7-2 and TRBJ1-1, with D maybe TRBD1 (6 bases). Germline-derived CDR1 and CDR2 are SGHTA and FQGNSA. The V end was cut by 8 bases, the J end by 1 base, with 11 bases between. This CDR3 is 13 amino acids long. CDR3 coding DNA: TGTGCCAGCGCCTTACAGGGGAACACTGAAGCTTTCTTT. Its protein product is CASALQGNTEAFF.

This clonotype was counted ten times or more. The V gene is TRBV5-6, the J gene TRBJ2-2, with 7 bases lining up with TRBD1. The CDR3 extends over 16 amino acids. The V gene's germline CDR1 is SGHDT and CDR2 YYEEEE. Germline trimming cut 4 bases from V and 8 bases from J; bases unmatched to any gene: 14. As DNA, the CDR3 is TGTGCCAGCAGCGGCCGGGACAGTCTTCTTGGTGGGGAGCTGTTTTTT. The encoded protein is CASSGRDSLLGGELFF.

This clonotype has only a few counts. The chain employs TRBV27 and TRBJ2-1; no clear D gene. Germline CDR1 is MNHEY and CDR2 is SMNVEV (reference sequence). This CDR3 contains 15 residues. Between the trimmed V and J ends, which lost 2 bases and 4 bases, there was a span of 12 bases. In DNA form, the CDR3 reads TGTGCCAGCAGTTTAACGGCCGATTCTTACAATGAGCAGTTCTTC. Its protein product is CASSLTADSYNEQFF.

The rearrangement joins TRBV4-1 to TRBJ2-1; D call uncertain. This CDR3 is built from 15 residues. Per the germline V gene, CDR1 is MGHRA and CDR2 is YSYEKL. V was shortened by 0 bases and J by 10 bases, with 16 bases between the two germline ends. The CDR3 protein is CASSQDCGVTWEQFF. In nucleotides, the CDR3 is TGCGCCAGCAGCCAAGATTGTGGGGTGACTTGGGAGCAGTTCTTC.

This clonotype has a handful of counts. The chain joins TRBV5-1 to TRBJ2-2, with 14 bases aligning to TRBD2. The CDR3 is made up of 15 amino acids. The germline CDR1 and CDR2 sequences are SGHRS and YFSETQ. V lost 3 bases and J lost 6; bases outside the gene matches: 1. As DNA, the CDR3 is TGCGCCAGCAGCTCGGGACTAGCGGGAGCCGGGGAGCTGTTTTTT. This codes for CASSSGLAGAGELFF.